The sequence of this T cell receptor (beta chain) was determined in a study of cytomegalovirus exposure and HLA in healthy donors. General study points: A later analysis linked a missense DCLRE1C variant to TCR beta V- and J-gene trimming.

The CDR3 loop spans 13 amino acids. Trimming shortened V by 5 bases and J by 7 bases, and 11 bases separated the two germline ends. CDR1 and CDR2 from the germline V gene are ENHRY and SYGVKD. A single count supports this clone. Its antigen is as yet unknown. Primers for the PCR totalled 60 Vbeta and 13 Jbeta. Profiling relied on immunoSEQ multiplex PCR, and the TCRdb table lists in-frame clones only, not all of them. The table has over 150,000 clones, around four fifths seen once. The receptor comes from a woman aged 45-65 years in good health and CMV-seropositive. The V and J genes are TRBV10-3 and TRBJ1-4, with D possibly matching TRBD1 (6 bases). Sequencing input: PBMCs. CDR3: CAISRQAAEKLFF. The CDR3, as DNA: TGTGCCATCAGTAGACAGGCGGCTGAAAAACTGTTTTTT.